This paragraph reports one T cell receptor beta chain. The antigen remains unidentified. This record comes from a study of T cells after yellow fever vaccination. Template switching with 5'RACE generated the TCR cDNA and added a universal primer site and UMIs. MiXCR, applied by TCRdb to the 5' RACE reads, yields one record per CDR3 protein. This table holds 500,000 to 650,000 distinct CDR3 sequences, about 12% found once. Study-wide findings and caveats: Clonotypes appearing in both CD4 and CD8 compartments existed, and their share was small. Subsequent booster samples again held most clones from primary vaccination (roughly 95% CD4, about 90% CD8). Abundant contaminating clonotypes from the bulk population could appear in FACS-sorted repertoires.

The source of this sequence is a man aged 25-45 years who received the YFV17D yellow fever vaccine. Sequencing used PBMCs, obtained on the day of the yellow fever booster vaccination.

The CDR3 here is CASSRTGTSGSPSYEQYF. In nucleotides, the CDR3 is TGTGCCAGCTCACGGACCGGGACTAGCGGGAGCCCCTCCTACGAGCAGTACTTC. The chain recombines TRBV18 with TRBJ2-7, with TRBD2 matching over 14 bases. Trimming took 4 bases from V and 0 from J; bases not matched to a gene: 8. This CDR3 has 18 residues. Germline CDR1 KGHSH, CDR2 LQKENI.